This T cell receptor (beta chain) was captured in a study of shared clonotypes between healthy human individuals. The study drew all its donors from Caucasian adults living in Nashville, Tennessee. Sequencing was performed with immunoSEQ multiplex PCR; in TCRdb, only in-frame clones are kept and a portion is missing. Of approximately 2.3 million clones listed, over 85% are singletons. Germline-derived CDR1 and CDR2 are SNHLY and FYNNEI. The CDR3 extends over 15 amino acids. Trimming left V 4 bases short and J 7 bases short, with 17 bases between. J is TRBJ1-5 and V is TRBV2, with D unclear. This TCR came from a man aged 18 to 35 in good health. Some clones in this sample may be carry-over from other donors' samples. Specimen: naive CD4+ T cells from PBMCs. The sample's subset: CD45RA+ positively selected. The CDR3 is CASSGVGFSGQPQHF. The CDR3 DNA is TGTGCCAGCAGTGGGGTAGGGTTTTCGGGGCAGCCCCAGCATTTT.